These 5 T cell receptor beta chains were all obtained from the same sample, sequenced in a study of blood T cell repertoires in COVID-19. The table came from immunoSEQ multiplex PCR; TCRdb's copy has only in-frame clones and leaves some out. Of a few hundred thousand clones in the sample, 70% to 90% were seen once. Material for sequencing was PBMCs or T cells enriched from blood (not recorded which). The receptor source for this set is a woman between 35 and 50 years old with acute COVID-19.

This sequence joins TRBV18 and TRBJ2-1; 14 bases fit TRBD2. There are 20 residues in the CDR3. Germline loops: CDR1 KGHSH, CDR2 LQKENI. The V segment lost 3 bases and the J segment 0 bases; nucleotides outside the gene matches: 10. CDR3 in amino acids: CASSPTTGLAGVGSYNEQFF. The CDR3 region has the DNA TGTGCCAGCTCACCGACAACGGGACTAGCGGGAGTCGGCTCCTACAATGAGCAGTTCTTC.

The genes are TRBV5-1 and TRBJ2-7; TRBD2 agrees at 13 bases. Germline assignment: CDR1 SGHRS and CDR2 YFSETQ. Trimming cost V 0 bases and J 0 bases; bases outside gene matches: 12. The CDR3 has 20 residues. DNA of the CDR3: TGCGCCAGCAGCTTGGGTACTAGCGGGAGGGCCACGTATGGCTCCTACGAGCAGTACTTC. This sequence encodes CASSLGTSGRATYGSYEQYF.

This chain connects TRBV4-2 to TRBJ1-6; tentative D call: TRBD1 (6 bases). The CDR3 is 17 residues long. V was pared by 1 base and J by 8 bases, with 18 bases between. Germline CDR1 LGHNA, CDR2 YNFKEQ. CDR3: CASSQGVGGGNHSPLHF. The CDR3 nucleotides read TGTGCCAGCAGCCAAGGGGTGGGAGGGGGGAATCATTCACCCCTCCACTTT.

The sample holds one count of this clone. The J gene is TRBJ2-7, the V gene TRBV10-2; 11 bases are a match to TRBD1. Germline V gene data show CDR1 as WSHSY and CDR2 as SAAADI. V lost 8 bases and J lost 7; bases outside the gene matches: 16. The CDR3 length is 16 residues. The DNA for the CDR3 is TGCGCCAGCGGGGACAGGGGGAGACGGGGATTACGGGAGCAGTACTTC. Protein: CASGDRGRRGLREQYF.

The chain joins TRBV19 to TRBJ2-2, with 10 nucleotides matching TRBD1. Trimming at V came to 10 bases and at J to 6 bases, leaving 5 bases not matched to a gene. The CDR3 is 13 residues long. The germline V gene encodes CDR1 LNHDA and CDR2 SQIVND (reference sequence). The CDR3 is CATGQGMSGELFF. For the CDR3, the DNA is TGTGCCACGGGACAGGGGATGTCCGGGGAGCTGTTTTTT.